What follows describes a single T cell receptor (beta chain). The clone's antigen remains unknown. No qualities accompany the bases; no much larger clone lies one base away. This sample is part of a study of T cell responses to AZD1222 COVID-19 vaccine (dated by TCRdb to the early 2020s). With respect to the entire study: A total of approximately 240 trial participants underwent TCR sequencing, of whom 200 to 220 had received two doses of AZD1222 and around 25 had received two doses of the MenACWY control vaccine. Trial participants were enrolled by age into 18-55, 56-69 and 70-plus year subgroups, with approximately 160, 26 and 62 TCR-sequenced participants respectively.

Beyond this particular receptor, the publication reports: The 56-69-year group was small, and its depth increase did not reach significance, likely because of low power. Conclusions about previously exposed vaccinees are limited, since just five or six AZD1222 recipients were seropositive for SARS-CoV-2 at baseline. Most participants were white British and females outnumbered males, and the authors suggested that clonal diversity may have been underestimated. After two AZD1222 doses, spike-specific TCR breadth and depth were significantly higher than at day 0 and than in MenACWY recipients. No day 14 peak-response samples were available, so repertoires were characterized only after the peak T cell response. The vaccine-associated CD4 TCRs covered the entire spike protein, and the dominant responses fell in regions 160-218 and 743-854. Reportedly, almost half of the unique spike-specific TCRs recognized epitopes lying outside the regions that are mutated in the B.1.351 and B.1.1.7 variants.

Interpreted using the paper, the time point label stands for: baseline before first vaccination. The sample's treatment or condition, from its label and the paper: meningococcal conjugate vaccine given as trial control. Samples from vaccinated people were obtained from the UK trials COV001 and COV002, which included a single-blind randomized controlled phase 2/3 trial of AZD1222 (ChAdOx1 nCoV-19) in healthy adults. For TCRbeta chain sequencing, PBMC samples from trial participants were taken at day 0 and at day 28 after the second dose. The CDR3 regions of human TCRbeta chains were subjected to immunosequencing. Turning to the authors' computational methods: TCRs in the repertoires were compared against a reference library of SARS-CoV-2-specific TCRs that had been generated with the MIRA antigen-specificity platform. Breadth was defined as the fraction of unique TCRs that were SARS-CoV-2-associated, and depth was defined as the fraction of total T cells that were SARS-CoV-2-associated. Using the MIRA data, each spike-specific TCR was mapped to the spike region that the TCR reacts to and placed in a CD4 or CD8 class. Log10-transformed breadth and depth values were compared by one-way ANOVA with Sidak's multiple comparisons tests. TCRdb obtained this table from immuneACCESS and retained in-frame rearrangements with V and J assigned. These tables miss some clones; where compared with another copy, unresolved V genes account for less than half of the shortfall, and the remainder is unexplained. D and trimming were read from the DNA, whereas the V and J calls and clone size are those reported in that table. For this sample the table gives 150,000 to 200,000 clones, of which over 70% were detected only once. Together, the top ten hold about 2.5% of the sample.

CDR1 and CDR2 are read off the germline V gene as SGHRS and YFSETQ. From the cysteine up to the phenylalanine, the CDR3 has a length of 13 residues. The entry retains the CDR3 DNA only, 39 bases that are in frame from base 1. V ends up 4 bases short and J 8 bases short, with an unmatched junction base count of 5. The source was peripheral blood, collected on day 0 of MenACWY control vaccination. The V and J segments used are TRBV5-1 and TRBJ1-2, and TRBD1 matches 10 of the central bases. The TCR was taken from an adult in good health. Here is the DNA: TGCGCCAGCAGCGTGGGGACAGGGGAAGGCTACACCTTC. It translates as CASSVGTGEGYTF.